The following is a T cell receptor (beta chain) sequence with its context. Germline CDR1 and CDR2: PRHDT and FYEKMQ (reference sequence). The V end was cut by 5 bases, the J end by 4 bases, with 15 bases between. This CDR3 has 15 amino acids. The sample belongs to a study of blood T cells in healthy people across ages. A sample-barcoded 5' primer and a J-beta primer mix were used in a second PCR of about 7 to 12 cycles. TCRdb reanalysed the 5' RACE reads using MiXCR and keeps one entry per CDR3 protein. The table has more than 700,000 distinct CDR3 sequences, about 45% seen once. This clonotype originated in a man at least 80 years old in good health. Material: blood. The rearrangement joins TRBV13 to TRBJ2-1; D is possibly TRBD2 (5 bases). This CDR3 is CASSQRDIGYNEQFF. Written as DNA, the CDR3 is TGTGCCAGCAGCCAGAGGGATATTGGATACAATGAGCAGTTCTTC.